There are many counts of the clone carrying this T cell receptor (beta chain). The antigen remains unidentified. This sample was taken from a study of read filtering for tumor transcriptome and immune sequencing. Study information: Patients were 16 to 20 male and approximately 14 female, mean age roughly 68 years, range about 47 to 80.

This library used 300 to 500 ng RNA and molecular barcoded adaptors spanning alpha/delta and beta/gamma chains. TCRdb redid the calling of the reads with MiXCR, one entry per CDR3 protein. The sample has 75,000 to 90,000 distinct CDR3 sequences, approximately 13% seen once. Study results and limitations: IR-seq captured clonotypes deeper and more reliably than RNA-seq.

The clonotype originates from a donor at least 40 years old with multiple myeloma. Source material: a population of CD138-negative cells sorted from bone marrow.

The CDR3 region has the DNA TGCGCCAGCAGCCAGGGAGACACTGAAGCTTTCTTT. Protein: CASSQGDTEAFF. The rearrangement links TRBV5-1 to TRBJ1-1; D may be TRBD1 (5 bases). Germline V gene lookup returns CDR1 SGHRS and CDR2 YFSETQ. With 4 bases removed from V and 3 bases from J, the gap between germline ends came to 7 bases. The CDR3 is made up of 12 amino acids.